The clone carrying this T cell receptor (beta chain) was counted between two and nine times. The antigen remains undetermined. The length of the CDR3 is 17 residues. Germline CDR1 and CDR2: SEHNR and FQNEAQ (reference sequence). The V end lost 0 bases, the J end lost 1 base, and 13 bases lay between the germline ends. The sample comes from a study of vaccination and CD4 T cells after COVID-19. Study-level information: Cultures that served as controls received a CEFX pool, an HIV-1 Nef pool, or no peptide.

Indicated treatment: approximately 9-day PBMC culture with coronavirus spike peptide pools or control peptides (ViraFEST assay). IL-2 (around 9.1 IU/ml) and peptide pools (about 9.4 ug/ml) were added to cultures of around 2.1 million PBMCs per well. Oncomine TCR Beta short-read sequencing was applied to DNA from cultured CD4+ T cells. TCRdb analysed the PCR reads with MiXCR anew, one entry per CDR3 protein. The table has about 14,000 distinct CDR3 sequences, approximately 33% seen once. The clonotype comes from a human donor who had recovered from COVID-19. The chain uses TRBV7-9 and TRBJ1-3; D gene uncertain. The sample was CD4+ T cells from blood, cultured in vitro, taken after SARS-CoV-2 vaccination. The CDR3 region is CASSLAHGQRSGNTIYF. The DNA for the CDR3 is TGTGCCAGCAGCTTAGCGCATGGGCAAAGGTCTGGAAACACCATATATTTT.